The 6 T cell receptor beta chains listed next were all sequenced from one sample in a study of blood T cell repertoires in COVID-19. Profiling relied on immunoSEQ multiplex PCR, and the TCRdb table lists in-frame clones only, not all of them. The table records a few hundred thousand clones, 80% to 90% of them present only once. Sequences were obtained from peripheral blood. The receptor source for this set is a man in his fifties or sixties who had recovered from COVID-19.

The J gene is TRBJ2-3, the V gene TRBV29-1; D is unresolved. The CDR3 runs 12 residues. Trimming shortened V by 4 bases and J by 3 bases, and 8 bases separated the two germline ends. Germline loops: CDR1 SQVTM, CDR2 ANQGSEA. CDR3 loop: CSVVTRTDTQYF. The DNA of the CDR3 is TGCAGCGTTGTTACCCGGACAGATACGCAGTATTTT.

The chain employs TRBV9 and TRBJ2-1; D is perhaps TRBD2 (6 bases). The CDR3 has 15 amino acids. Germline-derived CDR1 and CDR2 are SGDLS and YYNGEE. V was shortened by 7 bases and J by 2 bases, with 16 bases between the two germline ends. The CDR3 reads CASSRSSETYNEQFF. The CDR3 bases are TGTGCCAGCTCTCGGTCTAGCGAGACCTACAATGAGCAGTTCTTC.

The chain recombines TRBV10-2 with TRBJ1-3, with D possibly TRBD1 on 5 matching bases. Trimming pared 3 bases from V and 0 bases from J, leaving 12 bases between. Germline lookup yields CDR1 WSHSY and CDR2 SAAADI. CDR3 length equals 16 residues. The CDR3 DNA sequence: TGCGCCAGCAGTGATCGCGGGACCCTCTCTGGAAACACCATATATTTT. Translated, it gives CASSDRGTLSGNTIYF.

J is TRBJ2-7 and V is TRBV6-1; D unclear. The germline V and J ends were trimmed by 2 bases and 4 bases, with 12 bases remaining between them. CDR1 and CDR2 from the germline V gene are MNHNS and SASEGT. This CDR3 region has 14 residues. The CDR3 DNA reads TGTGCCAGCAGTGAATCAGGAAACCTATACGAGCAGTACTTC. It translates to CASSESGNLYEQYF.

The chain combines TRBV28 with TRBJ2-6; D uncertain. CDR3 length equals 15 residues. Germline loops: CDR1 MDHEN, CDR2 SYDVKM. V was shortened by 1 base and J by 2 bases, with 6 bases between the two germline ends. CDR3 bases: TGTGCCAGCAGTTTATCCGCGGCTGGGGCCAACGTCCTGACTTTC. Protein sequence: CASSLSAAGANVLTF.

V is TRBV11-1 and J is TRBJ2-5, with 7 bases aligning to TRBD1. Germline CDR1 and CDR2: SGHAT and FQDESV (reference sequence). The junction had 7 bases not matched to a gene; V was cut back by 5 bases and J by 1 base. The CDR3 runs 15 residues. CDR3 bases: TGTGCCAGCAGCGGGTCGACAGGGTCCCAAGAGACCCAGTACTTC. This sequence encodes CASSGSTGSQETQYF.